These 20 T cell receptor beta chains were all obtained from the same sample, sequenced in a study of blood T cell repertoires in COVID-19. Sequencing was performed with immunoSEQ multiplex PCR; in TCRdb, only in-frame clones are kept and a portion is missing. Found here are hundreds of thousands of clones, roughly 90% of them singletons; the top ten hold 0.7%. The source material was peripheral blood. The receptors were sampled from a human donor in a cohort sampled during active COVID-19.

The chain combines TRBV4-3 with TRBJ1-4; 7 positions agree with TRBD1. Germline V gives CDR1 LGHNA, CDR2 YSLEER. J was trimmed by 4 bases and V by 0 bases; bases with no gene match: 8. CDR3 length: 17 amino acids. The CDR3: CASSQDLAGGFNEKLFF. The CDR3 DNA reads TGCGCCAGCAGCCAAGATCTGGCAGGGGGGTTTAATGAAAAACTGTTTTTT.

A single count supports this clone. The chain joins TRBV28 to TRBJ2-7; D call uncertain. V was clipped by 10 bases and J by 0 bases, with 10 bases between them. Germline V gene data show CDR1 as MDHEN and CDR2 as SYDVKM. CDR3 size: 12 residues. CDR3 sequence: CATRHPSYEQYF. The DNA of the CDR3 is TGTGCCACTCGACACCCCTCCTACGAGCAGTACTTC.

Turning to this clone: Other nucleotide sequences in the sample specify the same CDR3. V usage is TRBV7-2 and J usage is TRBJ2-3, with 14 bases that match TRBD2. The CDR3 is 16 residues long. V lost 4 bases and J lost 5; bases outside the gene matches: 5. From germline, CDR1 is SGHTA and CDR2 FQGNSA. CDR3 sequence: CASSWRLAGGGDTQYF. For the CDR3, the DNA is TGTGCCAGCAGCTGGCGACTAGCGGGAGGGGGAGATACGCAGTATTTT.

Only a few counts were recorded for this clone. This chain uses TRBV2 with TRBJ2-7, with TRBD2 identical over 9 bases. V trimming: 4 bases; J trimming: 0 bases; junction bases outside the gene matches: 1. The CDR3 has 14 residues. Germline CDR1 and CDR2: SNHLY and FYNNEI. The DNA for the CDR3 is TGTGCCAGCAGTGGACTAGCGGACTCCTACGAGCAGTACTTC. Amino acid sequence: CASSGLADSYEQYF.

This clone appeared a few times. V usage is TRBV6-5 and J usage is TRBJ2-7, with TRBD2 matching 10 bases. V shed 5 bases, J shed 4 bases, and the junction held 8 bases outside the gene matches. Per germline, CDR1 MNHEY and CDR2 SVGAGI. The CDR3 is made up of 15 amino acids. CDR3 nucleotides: TGTGCCAGCAGTACCAGACTAGCGGGTGGGTACGAGCAGTACTTC. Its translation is CASSTRLAGGYEQYF.

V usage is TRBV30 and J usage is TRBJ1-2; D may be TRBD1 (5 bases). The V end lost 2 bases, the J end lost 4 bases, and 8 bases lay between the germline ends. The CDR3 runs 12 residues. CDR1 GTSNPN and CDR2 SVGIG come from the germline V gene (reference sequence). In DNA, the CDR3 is TGTGCCTGGAGTAGACAGTCCTATGGCTACACCTTC. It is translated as CAWSRQSYGYTF.

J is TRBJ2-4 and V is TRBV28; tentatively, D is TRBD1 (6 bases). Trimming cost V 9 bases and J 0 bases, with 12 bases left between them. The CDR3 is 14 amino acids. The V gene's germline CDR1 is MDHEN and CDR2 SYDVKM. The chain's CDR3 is CASSGGIAKNIQYF. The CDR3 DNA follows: TGTGCCAGTTCTGGGGGCATAGCCAAAAACATTCAGTACTTC.

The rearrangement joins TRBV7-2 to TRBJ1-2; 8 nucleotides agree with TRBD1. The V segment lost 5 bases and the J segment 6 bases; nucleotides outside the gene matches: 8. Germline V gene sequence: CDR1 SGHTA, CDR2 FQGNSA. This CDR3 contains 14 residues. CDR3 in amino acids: CASSTLQGAHGYTF. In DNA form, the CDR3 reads TGTGCCAGCAGCACCCTGCAGGGGGCCCATGGCTACACCTTC.

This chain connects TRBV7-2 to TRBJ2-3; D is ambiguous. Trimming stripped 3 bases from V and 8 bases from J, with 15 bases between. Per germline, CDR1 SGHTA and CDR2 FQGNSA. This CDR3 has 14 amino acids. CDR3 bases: TGTGCCAGCAGCTTTACCCCCCTAGAAGGTACGCAGTATTTT. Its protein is CASSFTPLEGTQYF.

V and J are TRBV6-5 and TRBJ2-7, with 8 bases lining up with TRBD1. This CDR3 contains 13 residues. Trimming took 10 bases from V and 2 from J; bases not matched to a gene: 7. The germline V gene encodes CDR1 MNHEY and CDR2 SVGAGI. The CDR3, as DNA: TGTGCCATCCCGGGACAGGATCCCTACGAGCAGTACTTC. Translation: CAIPGQDPYEQYF.

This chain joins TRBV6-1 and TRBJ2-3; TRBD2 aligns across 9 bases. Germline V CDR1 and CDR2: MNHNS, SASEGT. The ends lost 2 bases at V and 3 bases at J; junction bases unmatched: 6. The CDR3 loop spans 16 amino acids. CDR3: CASSESDSGGTDTQYF. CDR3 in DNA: TGTGCCAGCAGTGAATCGGATAGCGGGGGAACAGATACGCAGTATTTT.

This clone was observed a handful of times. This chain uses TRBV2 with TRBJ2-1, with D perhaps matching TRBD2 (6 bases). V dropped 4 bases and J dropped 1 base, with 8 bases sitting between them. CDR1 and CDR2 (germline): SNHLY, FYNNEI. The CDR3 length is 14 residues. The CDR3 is CASSGGRSYNEQFF. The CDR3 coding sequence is TGTGCCAGCAGTGGGGGGAGGTCCTACAATGAGCAGTTCTTC.

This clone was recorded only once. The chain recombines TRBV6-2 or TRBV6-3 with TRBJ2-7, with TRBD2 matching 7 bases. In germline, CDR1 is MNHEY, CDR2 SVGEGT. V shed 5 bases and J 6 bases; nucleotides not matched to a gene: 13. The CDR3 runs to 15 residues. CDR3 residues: CASSDPVAGRSEQYF. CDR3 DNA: TGTGCCAGCAGTGACCCCGTAGCGGGCCGCAGCGAGCAGTACTTC.

CDR3 sequence: CASSRTQRLPYEQYF. The CDR3 bases are TGTGCCAGCAGTCGTACCCAGAGGCTCCCCTACGAGCAGTACTTC. The chain recombines TRBV13 with TRBJ2-7; D is undetermined. The V end lost 6 bases, the J end lost 2 bases, and 17 bases lay between the germline ends. This CDR3 contains 15 residues. CDR1 is PRHDT, CDR2 FYEKMQ, per germline (reference sequence).

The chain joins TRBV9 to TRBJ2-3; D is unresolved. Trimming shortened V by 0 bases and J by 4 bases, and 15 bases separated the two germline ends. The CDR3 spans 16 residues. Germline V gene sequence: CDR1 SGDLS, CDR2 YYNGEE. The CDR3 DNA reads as TGTGCCAGCAGCGTAGGGTCCAGCGACTGGGCAGATACGCAGTATTTT. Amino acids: CASSVGSSDWADTQYF. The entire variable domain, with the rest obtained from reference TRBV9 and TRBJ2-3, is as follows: DSGVTQTPKHLITATGQRVTLRCSPRSGDLSVYWYQQSLDQGLQFLIQYYNGEERAKGNILERFSAQQFPDLHSELNLSSLELGDSALYFCASSVGSSDWADTQYFGPGTRLTVL.

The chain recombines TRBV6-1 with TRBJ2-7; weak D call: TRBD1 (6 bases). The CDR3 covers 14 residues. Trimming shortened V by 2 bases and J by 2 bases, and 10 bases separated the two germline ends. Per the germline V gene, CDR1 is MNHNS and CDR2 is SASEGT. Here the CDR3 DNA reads TGTGCCAGCAGTGAACGGCAGGGGCCCTACGAGCAGTACTTC. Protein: CASSERQGPYEQYF.

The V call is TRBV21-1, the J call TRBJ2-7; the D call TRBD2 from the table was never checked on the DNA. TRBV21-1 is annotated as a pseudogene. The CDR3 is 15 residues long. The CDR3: CASSKGRFSGIEQYF. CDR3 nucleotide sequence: TGTGCCAGCAGCAAAGGGAGGTTTAGCGGGATCGAGCAGTACTTC.

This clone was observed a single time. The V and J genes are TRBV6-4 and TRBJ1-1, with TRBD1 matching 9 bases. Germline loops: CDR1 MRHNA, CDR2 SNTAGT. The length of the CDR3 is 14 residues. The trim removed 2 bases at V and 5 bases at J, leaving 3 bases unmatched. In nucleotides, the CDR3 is TGTGCCAGCAGTGACGGGACAGGGCTTACTGAAGCTTTCTTT. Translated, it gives CASSDGTGLTEAFF.

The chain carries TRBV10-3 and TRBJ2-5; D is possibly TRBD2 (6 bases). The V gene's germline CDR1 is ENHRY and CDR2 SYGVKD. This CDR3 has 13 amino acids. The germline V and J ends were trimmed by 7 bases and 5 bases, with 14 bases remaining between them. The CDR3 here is CAIKDPGGETQYF. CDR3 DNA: TGTGCCATCAAGGACCCAGGAGGGGAGACCCAGTACTTC.

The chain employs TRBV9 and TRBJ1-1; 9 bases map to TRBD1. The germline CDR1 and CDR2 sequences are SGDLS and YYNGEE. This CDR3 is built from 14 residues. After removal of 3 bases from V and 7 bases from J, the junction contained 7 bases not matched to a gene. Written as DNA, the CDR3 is TGTGCCAGCAGCGCCCGACAGGGGGGGAGTGAAGCTTTCTTT. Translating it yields CASSARQGGSEAFF.